A selection of T cell receptor beta chains follows, all from one sample in a study of cytomegalovirus exposure and HLA in healthy donors. TCRdb's copy holds only in-frame clones and misses some; the assay was immunoSEQ multiplex PCR. The data hold roughly 110,000 clones, with 65% to 80% observed a single time. Sample: PBMCs. All receptors derive from a man between 60 and 75 years old in good health and CMV-seronegative. Both conserved end residues are part of each CDR3. A D gene is named only where the DNA matches it firmly. Clone size, where shown, is once, few, many, or a class for clones that have expanded.

d_call	v_call	j_call	clone_size	cdr3_aa	cdr3_nt
NA	TRBV7-9	TRBJ2-3	NA	CASSPQATDTQYF	TGTGCCAGCAGCCCCCAAGCCACAGATACGCAGTATTTT
NA	TRBV9	TRBJ1-5	NA	CASSAGRDSNQPQHF	TGTGCCAGCAGCGCCGGACGGGATAGCAATCAGCCCCAGCATTTT
NA	TRBV20-1	TRBJ2-5	NA	CSFTVRETQYF	TGCAGTTTTACAGTGCGAGAGACCCAGTACTTC
NA	TRBV18	TRBJ1-1	once	CASSRARLGNTEAFF	TGTGCCAGCTCACGGGCCCGGCTTGGGAACACTGAAGCTTTCTTT
TRBD2	TRBV7-9	TRBJ2-2	once	CASSLHPRTSSNTGELFF	TGTGCCAGCAGCTTACATCCCCGGACTAGCTCGAACACCGGGGAGCTGTTTTTT
NA	TRBV27	TRBJ1-1	NA	CASGGRSGIYTEAFF	TGTGCCAGCGGGGGCCGGTCAGGGATATACACTGAAGCTTTCTTT
TRBD1	TRBV7-3	TRBJ2-3	few	CATSGQTSTDTQYF	TGTGCCACCTCGGGACAGACTAGCACAGATACGCAGTATTTT
TRBD1	TRBV6-5	TRBJ1-1	NA	CASSYWTGGDTEAFF	TGTGCCAGCAGTTACTGGACAGGGGGCGACACTGAAGCTTTCTTT
TRBD1	TRBV4-3	TRBJ1-6	NA	CASSHRGQGASPLHF	TGCGCCAGCAGCCATCGTGGACAGGGTGCTTCACCCCTCCACTTT
NA	TRBV2	TRBJ1-5	NA	CASRPSGGQPQHF	TGTGCCAGCAGGCCGTCGGGGGGGCAGCCCCAGCATTTT
NA	TRBV5-1	TRBJ2-2	NA	CASSLIPGHNTGELFF	TGCGCCAGCAGCTTAATACCGGGACATAACACCGGGGAGCTGTTTTTT
NA	TRBV4-3	TRBJ2-3	NA	CASSRTGTDSFDTQYF	TGCGCCAGCAGCCGAACCGGGACTGACTCTTTCGATACGCAGTATTTT
TRBD1	TRBV25-1	TRBJ2-1	NA	CASSERQGKYNEQFF	TGTGCCAGCAGTGAACGACAGGGGAAGTACAATGAGCAGTTCTTC
TRBD1	TRBV5-1	TRBJ2-2	NA	CASSLGTGANTGELFF	TGCGCCAGCAGCCTCGGGACAGGGGCGAACACCGGGGAGCTGTTTTTT
TRBD1	TRBV2	TRBJ1-6	NA	CASRGGQGNSPLHF	TGTGCCAGCAGGGGGGGACAGGGGAATTCACCCCTCCACTTT
TRBD1	TRBV7-6	TRBJ2-5	NA	CASSYDRERGFDETQYF	TGTGCCAGCAGCTATGACAGGGAGAGGGGTTTTGACGAGACCCAGTACTTC
NA	TRBV5-1	TRBJ1-1	NA	CASSLVPQNTEAFF	TGCGCCAGCAGCTTGGTCCCCCAGAACACTGAAGCTTTCTTT
TRBD1	TRBV15	TRBJ2-4	few	CATSRTGGATKNIQYF	TGTGCCACCAGCAGGACAGGGGGCGCGACCAAAAACATTCAGTACTTC
NA	TRBV5-8	TRBJ2-7	NA	CASSRSEGSTYEQYF	TGTGCCAGCAGCCGGTCGGAGGGGTCCACCTACGAGCAGTACTTC
NA	TRBV7-6	TRBJ1-1	NA	CASSLGGETEAFF	TGTGCCAGCAGCTTAGGGGGAGAGACTGAAGCTTTCTTT
TRBD1	TRBV7-2	TRBJ1-2	few	CASSGTGGADHGYTF	TGTGCCAGCAGCGGGACAGGGGGCGCAGACCATGGCTACACCTTC
TRBD2	TRBV5-1	TRBJ2-5	NA	CASSLAGTSGAQETQYF	TGCGCCAGCAGCTTGGCCGGGACTAGCGGGGCCCAAGAGACCCAGTACTTC
NA	TRBV19	TRBJ1-4	NA	CASSIGGRGRQTEKLFF	TGTGCCAGTAGTATAGGGGGTAGGGGCCGTCAGACTGAAAAACTGTTTTTT
TRBD1	TRBV5-1	TRBJ1-2	NA	CASSLSDRASGYTF	TGCGCCAGCAGTCTCTCGGACAGGGCTAGCGGCTACACCTTC
TRBD2	TRBV9	TRBJ2-1	once	CASSPLAGRNNEQFF	TGTGCCAGCAGCCCCCTAGCGGGGAGAAACAATGAGCAGTTCTTC
TRBD2	TRBV4-3	TRBJ2-7	NA	CASSQGRGGSYEQYF	TGCGCCAGCAGCCAAGGGCGGGGGGGCTCCTACGAGCAGTACTTC
TRBD1	TRBV5-1	TRBJ2-7	NA	CASSRTGDSYEQYF	TGCGCCAGCAGCCGGACAGGGGACTCCTACGAGCAGTACTTC
NA	TRBV27	TRBJ1-3	NA	CASSLRGTGNTIYF	TGTGCCAGCAGTTTACGCGGTACCGGAAACACCATATATTTT
TRBD1	TRBV29-1	TRBJ2-4	NA	CSVGLTGRMDIQYF	TGCAGCGTCGGGCTGACAGGGCGGATGGACATTCAGTACTTC
TRBD1	TRBV5-6	TRBJ1-3	NA	CASSYGTDSGNTIYF	TGTGCCAGCAGCTACGGGACAGACTCTGGAAACACCATATATTTT
TRBD1	TRBV19	TRBJ1-5	NA	CASSTIPGTANQPQHF	TGTGCCAGTAGTACAATACCTGGGACAGCTAATCAGCCCCAGCATTTT
NA	TRBV7-3	TRBJ2-5	NA	CASSALPGLQRETQYF	TGTGCCAGCAGCGCACTTCCGGGACTCCAAAGGGAGACCCAGTACTTC
TRBD1	TRBV5-6	TRBJ1-4	NA	CASSKRTGNFGTNEKLFF	TGTGCCAGCAGCAAACGGACAGGTAACTTCGGAACTAATGAAAAACTGTTTTTT
NA	TRBV5-1	TRBJ2-5	NA	CASSPQGETQYF	TGCGCCAGCAGCCCCCAGGGGGAGACCCAGTACTTC
NA	TRBV7-2	TRBJ1-1	NA	CAGGRGTIGTEAFF	TGTGCCGGCGGCAGGGGTACTATCGGCACTGAAGCTTTCTTT
NA	TRBV5-6	TRBJ1-4	NA	CASSVGLGEKLFF	TGTGCCAGCAGCGTTGGACTTGGGGAAAAACTGTTTTTT